A selection of T cell receptor beta chains follows, all from one sample in a study of cytomegalovirus exposure and HLA in healthy donors. Clones were read by immunoSEQ multiplex PCR, and TCRdb kept only the in-frame ones, dropping some. The sample includes 150,000 to 180,000 clones, 65% to 85% of them seen just once. Sequencing was performed on PBMCs. The source is a man aged 18 to 35 in good health and CMV-seronegative. The CDR3 runs from the conserved cysteine through the conserved F or W. Fields, in order: D gene, J gene, V gene, clone size, CDR3 protein, CDR3 DNA. The D gene is left open where the match is weak. Clone sizes are given selectively: once, few, many, or a class where the clone is expanded.

>TRBD1|TRBJ1-1|TRBV19|NA
CASRTGTGATEAFF
TGTGCCAGTAGGACCGGGACAGGGGCCACTGAAGCTTTCTTT
>NA|TRBJ1-4|TRBV5-1|NA
CASSYLWGATNEKLFF
TGCGCCAGCAGCTATCTCTGGGGAGCAACTAATGAAAAACTGTTTTTT
>TRBD1|TRBJ1-6|TRBV7-9|NA
CASSLGGTGINSPLHF
TGTGCCAGCAGCTTAGGCGGGACAGGTATTAATTCACCCCTCCACTTT
>TRBD2|TRBJ2-3|TRBV28|NA
CASSYPLAGGTDTQYF
TGTGCCAGCAGCTATCCACTAGCGGGGGGCACAGATACGCAGTATTTT
>NA|TRBJ1-2|TRBV6-1|once
CASRRGHLNYGYTF
TGTGCCAGCAGAAGGGGACACCTTAACTATGGCTACACCTTC
>TRBD1|TRBJ1-2|TRBV4-1|NA
CASSQTDRGNGYTF
TGCGCCAGCAGCCAAACGGACAGGGGGAATGGCTACACCTTC
>NA|TRBJ2-6|TRBV4-2|medium-sized
CASSRDISSGANGLTF
TGTGCCAGCAGCCGGGACATAAGCTCTGGGGCCAACGGCCTGACTTTC
>NA|TRBJ1-1|TRBV28|NA
CASSLQTFTEAFF
TGTGCCAGCAGTTTACAGACTTTCACTGAAGCTTTCTTT
>NA|TRBJ1-4|TRBV30|NA
CAWGANEKLFF
TGTGCCTGGGGAGCTAATGAAAAACTGTTTTTT
>TRBD1|TRBJ1-2|TRBV5-8|NA
CASSPIQGVPVYGYTF
TGTGCCAGCAGCCCAATTCAGGGGGTGCCGGTGTATGGCTACACCTTC
>NA|TRBJ1-6|TRBV7-2|NA
CASSYPRGRNSPLHF
TGTGCCAGCAGCTACCCCAGGGGAAGGAATTCACCCCTCCACTTT
>NA|TRBJ1-6|TRBV5-4|NA
CASSLNYGQTSPLHF
TGTGCCAGCAGCCTCAACTACGGACAGACTTCACCCCTCCACTTT
>TRBD1|TRBJ1-5|TRBV5-1|NA
CASSSGTGVGQPQHF
TGCGCCAGCAGCTCCGGGACAGGGGTGGGTCAGCCCCAGCATTTT
>NA|TRBJ1-5|TRBV2|NA
CASSSSAGYGQPQHF
TGTGCCAGCAGTAGTTCCGCGGGGTACGGTCAGCCCCAGCATTTT
>TRBD1|TRBJ1-2|TRBV7-2|few
CASSPLDRSYGYTF
TGTGCCAGCAGCCCCTTGGACAGGTCCTATGGCTACACCTTC
>TRBD1|TRBJ1-5|TRBV2|NA
CASTRRTGTGNQPQHF
TGTGCCAGCACTCGAAGGACAGGGACCGGCAATCAGCCCCAGCATTTT
>NA|TRBJ2-6|TRBV19|few
CASSIRPGRYSGANGLTF
TGTGCCAGTAGTATAAGACCAGGACGGTACTCTGGGGCCAACGGCCTGACTTTC
>NA|TRBJ1-6|TRBV6-1|NA
CASSDLGSSYNSPLHF
TGTGCCAGCAGTGACCTCGGGAGCTCCTATAATTCACCCCTCCACTTT
>TRBD1|TRBJ1-1|TRBV6-5|NA
CASSYAKGQLNTEAFF
TGTGCCAGCAGTTACGCGAAGGGACAGTTGAACACTGAAGCTTTCTTT
>NA|TRBJ2-7|TRBV7-2|NA
CASSLVRGASSYEQYF
TGTGCCAGCAGCTTAGTTCGGGGGGCGAGCTCCTACGAGCAGTACTTC
>TRBD2|TRBJ2-1|TRBV19|NA
CASSIVGSGVSYNEQFF
TGTGCCAGTAGTATAGTAGGTAGCGGGGTATCCTACAATGAGCAGTTCTTC
>NA|TRBJ2-5|TRBV5-1|few
CASSLGVGAGETQYF
TGCGCCAGCAGCTTGGGAGTTGGAGCGGGAGAGACCCAGTACTTC
>TRBD1|TRBJ1-5|TRBV19|few
CASRQDRGGNQPQHF
TGTGCCAGTAGACAAGACAGGGGGGGCAATCAGCCCCAGCATTTT
>TRBD2|TRBJ2-3|TRBV4-3|NA
CASSPRSGGTDTQYF
TGCGCCAGCAGCCCCCGAAGCGGGGGCACAGATACGCAGTATTTT
>NA|TRBJ2-4|TRBV29-1|NA
CSVEDRFKNSQYF
TGCAGCGTTGAAGACCGCTTCAAAAACAGTCAGTACTTC
>TRBD2|TRBJ2-7|TRBV2|NA
CASRQTSGGYEQYF
TGTGCCAGCCGACAGACTAGCGGGGGGTACGAGCAGTACTTC
>NA|TRBJ2-1|TRBV9|NA
CASSESGEQFF
TGTGCCAGTTCAGAGAGCGGTGAGCAGTTCTTC
>TRBD1|TRBJ2-7|TRBV29-1|NA
CSVGQGSYEQYF
TGCAGCGTAGGACAGGGTTCCTACGAGCAGTACTTC
>NA|TRBJ1-6|TRBV11-2|once
CASSFSKGAYNSPLHF
TGTGCCAGCAGCTTTTCTAAGGGGGCCTATAATTCACCCCTCCACTTT
>NA|TRBJ1-1|TRBV19|NA
CASSSERGLNTEAFF
TGTGCCAGTAGTTCCGAAAGGGGTTTGAACACTGAAGCTTTCTTT
>NA|TRBJ2-5|TRBV14|NA
CASSPRTKETQYF
TGTGCCAGCAGCCCCAGGACAAAAGAGACCCAGTACTTC